Listed here are 5 T cell receptor beta chains from one sample, sequenced in a study of blood T cells in healthy people across ages. It was with a sample-barcoded 5' primer and a J-beta primer mix that a second PCR of about 6 to 12 cycles was run. TCRdb called the 5' RACE reads again in MiXCR, with one record for every CDR3 protein. This table has about 1.8 million distinct CDR3 sequences, around 48% appearing once. Sample: blood. All receptors derive from a middle-aged woman in good health.

This sequence joins TRBV6-6 and TRBJ2-4; 9 positions agree with TRBD2. The J call may not be correct, given that the DNA end is closer to TRBJ2-7. Germline V gene sequence: CDR1 MNHNY, CDR2 SVGAGI (reference sequence). This CDR3 has 16 amino acids. The CDR3 region has the DNA TGTGCCAGCAGTTACGTGGCGCGGGGGGGCCTCGACGAGCAGTACTTC. This translates into CASSYVARGGLDEQYF.

V gene TRBV20-1 combines with J gene TRBJ1-2; D not certain. CDR3 length equals 11 residues. Looked up from germline, CDR1 is DFQATT and CDR2 is SNEGSKA (reference sequence). V gave up 5 bases and J gave up 2 bases, with 6 bases separating them. The CDR3 region has the DNA TGCAGTGCTCCGGGCAACTATGGCTACACCTTC. It translates to CSAPGNYGYTF.

J is TRBJ1-6 and V is TRBV7-2; 9 bases fit TRBD1. J lost 5 bases, V lost 1 base, and 12 bases had no gene match. This CDR3 region has 19 residues. Germline CDR1 SGHTA, CDR2 FQGNSA. This chain's CDR3 is CASSLELGTGTLNNSPLHF. For the CDR3, the DNA is TGTGCCAGCAGCTTAGAGTTGGGGACAGGGACTCTCAATAATTCACCCCTCCACTTT. Based on the CDR3 plus reference TRBV7-2 and TRBJ1-6, the full variable domain is GAGVSQSPSNKVTEKGKDVELRCDPISGHTALYWYRQSLGQGLEFLIYFQGNSAPDKSGLPSDRFSAERTGGSVSTLTIQRTQQEDSAVYLCASSLELGTGTLNNSPLHFGNGTRLTVT.

The rearrangement joins TRBV24-1 to TRBJ2-5, with 9 bases aligning to TRBD1. Losses at the gene ends were 4 bases for V and 5 bases for J; bases not matched to a gene: 13. The germline V gene has CDR1 KGHDR and CDR2 SFDVKD. This CDR3 is built from 17 residues. CDR3 region: CATSDHGGTGRRETQYF. The CDR3 DNA reads TGTGCCACCAGTGACCACGGTGGGACAGGGCGTCGGGAGACCCAGTACTTC.

The chain joins TRBV5-1 to TRBJ2-4; D is undetermined. CDR1 is SGHRS, CDR2 YFSETQ, per germline. V lost 3 bases and J 9 bases, leaving 19 bases between the germline ends. The CDR3 is made up of 15 amino acids. The CDR3 loop is CASSSLPSVETIQYF. The CDR3 nucleotides read TGCGCCAGCAGCTCACTCCCGTCAGTAGAAACCATTCAGTACTTC.